This TCR beta chain was documented in a study of T cell responses to AZD1222 COVID-19 vaccine. The length of the CDR3 is 15 residues. CDR1 is SGDLS and CDR2 is YYNGEE in the germline V gene. V was clipped by 0 bases and J by 1 base, with 10 bases between them. Study outcomes and limitations: Seropositive at baseline were only a handful of AZD1222 recipients. Samples come after the peak T cell response, not at day 14.

With respect to this clone: As yet, its antigen is unknown.

TCRdb's table, derived via immunoSEQ multiplex PCR, lists solely in-frame clones and lacks some. The table records approximately 170,000 clones, more than 80% of them present only once. The sample here was peripheral blood, taken on day 0 of AZD1222 vaccination. The clonotype comes from an adult in good health. The rearrangement joins TRBV9 to TRBJ1-1; D ambiguous. The CDR3 bases are TGTGCCAGCAGCGTAGGGTTCCGGCCGAACACTGAAGCTTTCTTT. It specifies CASSVGFRPNTEAFF. Based on the CDR3 plus reference TRBV9 and TRBJ1-1, the full variable domain is DSGVTQTPKHLITATGQRVTLRCSPRSGDLSVYWYQQSLDQGLQFLIQYYNGEERAKGNILERFSAQQFPDLHSELNLSSLELGDSALYFCASSVGFRPNTEAFFGQGTRLTVV.